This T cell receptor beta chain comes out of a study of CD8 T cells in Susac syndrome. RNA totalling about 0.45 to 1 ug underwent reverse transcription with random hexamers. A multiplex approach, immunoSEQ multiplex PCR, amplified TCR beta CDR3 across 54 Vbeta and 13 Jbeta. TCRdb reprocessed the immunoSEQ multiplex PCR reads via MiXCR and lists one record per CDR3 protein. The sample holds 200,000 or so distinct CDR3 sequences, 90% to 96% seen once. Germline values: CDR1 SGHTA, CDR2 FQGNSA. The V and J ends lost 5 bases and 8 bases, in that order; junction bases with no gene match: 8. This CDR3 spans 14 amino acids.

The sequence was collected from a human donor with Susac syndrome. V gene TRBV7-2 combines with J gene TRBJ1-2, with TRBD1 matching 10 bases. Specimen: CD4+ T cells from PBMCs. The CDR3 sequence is CASSPAGQGIGYTF. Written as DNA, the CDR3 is TGTGCCAGCAGCCCCGCGGGACAGGGGATCGGCTACACCTTC.